The rows below give T cell receptor beta chains drawn from one sample of a study of T cells in narcolepsy. The method was immunoSEQ multiplex PCR; TCRdb's version includes in-frame clones alone and lacks a portion of them. Of around 18,000 clones in the sample, around 84% were seen once. The sample comprised memory (CD45RA-) CD4+ T cells from blood. The receptors originated from a human donor in good health. Both conserved end residues are trimmed from each CDR3. Each record gives: CDR3 protein, V gene, J gene.

cdr3_aa: ASSPSRVPAGSQY
v_call: TRBV9
j_call: TRBJ2-7

cdr3_aa: ASSRPGQGYEQY
v_call: TRBV5-5
j_call: TRBJ2-7

cdr3_aa: ASRRSGTSTDTQY
v_call: TRBV9
j_call: TRBJ2-3

cdr3_aa: ASSRWYEQF
v_call: TRBV19
j_call: TRBJ2-1

cdr3_aa: SVEGPYEQY
v_call: TRBV29-1
j_call: TRBJ2-7

cdr3_aa: ASSPGPTGGGANVLT
v_call: TRBV4-3
j_call: TRBJ2-6

cdr3_aa: ASSETLTGAGANVLT
v_call: TRBV2
j_call: TRBJ2-6

cdr3_aa: ASNATIRDSLTYNEQF
v_call: TRBV21-1
j_call: TRBJ2-1

cdr3_aa: ASSRGLLRTDTQY
v_call: TRBV2
j_call: TRBJ2-3

cdr3_aa: ASSYYDRFHEQY
v_call: TRBV6-5
j_call: TRBJ2-7

cdr3_aa: ASSVVWGVETGELF
v_call: TRBV9
j_call: TRBJ2-2

cdr3_aa: ATLDPAKNIQY
v_call: TRBV6-1
j_call: TRBJ2-4

cdr3_aa: ASRTRQVGVSGNGYT
v_call: TRBV2
j_call: TRBJ1-2

cdr3_aa: ASSQARGGYT
v_call: TRBV4-3
j_call: TRBJ1-2

cdr3_aa: ASSEGWDSPLH
v_call: TRBV6-1
j_call: TRBJ1-6

cdr3_aa: ATSPLAGGSYNEQF
v_call: TRBV19
j_call: TRBJ2-1

cdr3_aa: ASSPVPGQDRNTEAF
v_call: TRBV18
j_call: TRBJ1-1

cdr3_aa: AWSNRWDEKLF
v_call: TRBV30
j_call: TRBJ1-4

cdr3_aa: AWSPSSDTQY
v_call: TRBV30
j_call: TRBJ2-3

cdr3_aa: ASSLAMGGWSGTEAF
v_call: TRBV5-1
j_call: TRBJ1-1

cdr3_aa: ASSLGPLSNYGYT
v_call: TRBV7-2
j_call: TRBJ1-2

cdr3_aa: ASSLQASYPYNGQF
v_call: TRBV7-2
j_call: TRBJ2-1

cdr3_aa: ASRNLLSGNTIY
v_call: TRBV6-5
j_call: TRBJ1-3

cdr3_aa: ASSGGTGGLRRNQPQH
v_call: TRBV19
j_call: TRBJ1-5

cdr3_aa: ASSPRVADTQY
v_call: TRBV18
j_call: TRBJ2-3

cdr3_aa: ASSIGTGGAEAF
v_call: TRBV19
j_call: TRBJ1-1

cdr3_aa: ASSFILAGINEQF
v_call: TRBV27
j_call: TRBJ2-1

cdr3_aa: ASSPSGAYNEQF
v_call: TRBV27
j_call: TRBJ2-1

cdr3_aa: ASSPGVQGNEQF
v_call: TRBV18
j_call: TRBJ2-1

cdr3_aa: ASSLVGETPAS
v_call: TRBV5-5
j_call: TRBJ2-7

cdr3_aa: ASSSWTSGMRNLQY
v_call: TRBV7-9
j_call: TRBJ2-3

cdr3_aa: AGPRPGDSPNTYEQY
v_call: TRBV21-1
j_call: TRBJ2-7

cdr3_aa: SVADSYEQY
v_call: TRBV29-1
j_call: TRBJ2-7

cdr3_aa: ASSLPHGGAEAF
v_call: TRBV14
j_call: TRBJ1-1

cdr3_aa: ASSLGRRSIGAMETQY
v_call: TRBV7-2
j_call: TRBJ2-5

cdr3_aa: ASSYYGRDYEQY
v_call: TRBV6-5
j_call: TRBJ2-7

cdr3_aa: ASSQDLGQKNEQF
v_call: TRBV4-3
j_call: TRBJ2-1

cdr3_aa: ASSLDPGTHNSPLH
v_call: TRBV7-8
j_call: TRBJ1-6

cdr3_aa: ASRPRGNYGYT
v_call: TRBV7-8
j_call: TRBJ1-2

cdr3_aa: ASSPVDEQF
v_call: TRBV18
j_call: TRBJ2-1

cdr3_aa: ASSLGTSGFTGELF
v_call: TRBV5-1
j_call: TRBJ2-2

cdr3_aa: ASRSSNRGANEKLF
v_call: TRBV19
j_call: TRBJ1-4

cdr3_aa: AIRSGSGQGGMNTEAF
v_call: TRBV10-3
j_call: TRBJ1-1

cdr3_aa: ASNLEGSTEAF
v_call: TRBV11-2
j_call: TRBJ1-1

cdr3_aa: ASSTRLQGGKNIQY
v_call: TRBV5-6
j_call: TRBJ2-4

cdr3_aa: ASSPLAGASTDTQY
v_call: TRBV11-3
j_call: TRBJ2-3

cdr3_aa: ASKRAGGHDTQY
v_call: TRBV7-6
j_call: TRBJ2-3

cdr3_aa: ASSISAGGIEQF
v_call: TRBV19
j_call: TRBJ2-1

cdr3_aa: ASSISAQGNTIY
v_call: TRBV19
j_call: TRBJ1-3

cdr3_aa: ASTWGQISRGYT
v_call: TRBV19
j_call: TRBJ1-2

cdr3_aa: ASSQDYGGPWETQY
v_call: TRBV4-1
j_call: TRBJ2-5

cdr3_aa: ASSYSGRARADTQY
v_call: TRBV6-5
j_call: TRBJ2-3

cdr3_aa: ASRGFWAGANVLT
v_call: TRBV25-1
j_call: TRBJ2-6

cdr3_aa: ASSKAAGLAKNIQY
v_call: TRBV19
j_call: TRBJ2-4

cdr3_aa: ASSPRGPDTQY
v_call: TRBV7-9
j_call: TRBJ2-3

cdr3_aa: ASSPRGGETQY
v_call: TRBV6-1
j_call: TRBJ2-5

cdr3_aa: ASSFSGVEQY
v_call: TRBV5-4
j_call: TRBJ2-5

cdr3_aa: AWNPDAAKNIQY
v_call: TRBV30
j_call: TRBJ2-4

cdr3_aa: ASSIDSRDRATAF
v_call: TRBV19
j_call: TRBJ1-1

cdr3_aa: AVSYVGVRTEAF
v_call: TRBV6-1
j_call: TRBJ1-1